Sequencing of this T cell receptor beta chain was carried out in a study of blood T cell repertoires in COVID-19. Study in general: The United States, Italy and Spain supplied acute and convalescent COVID-19 samples. Sources were T cells, B-cell-depleted T cells, or PBMCs; the material itself was cDNA or gDNA.

In the original workflow: Amplified reference gene primers provided the basis for estimating nucleated cell counts. Libraries were prepared by immunoSEQ multiplex PCR; TCRdb keeps only in-frame clonotypes and omits some of them. V and J calls and clone size are as listed in that table; D and trimming were resolved from the DNA. This table has over 250,000 clones, 65% to 90% appearing once. CDR1 and CDR2 (germline): SNHLY, FYNNEI. This CDR3 region has 15 residues. The V end lost 6 bases, the J end lost 0 bases, and 12 bases lay between the germline ends. The chain employs TRBV2 and TRBJ1-3; D uncertain. Sequencing was done on a sample of peripheral blood. This clonotype originated in a human donor in a cohort sampled during active COVID-19. CDR3 sequence (DNA): TGTGCCAGCAGCCGGGAGGGCAACTCTGGAAACACCATATATTTT. As protein: CASSREGNSGNTIYF.